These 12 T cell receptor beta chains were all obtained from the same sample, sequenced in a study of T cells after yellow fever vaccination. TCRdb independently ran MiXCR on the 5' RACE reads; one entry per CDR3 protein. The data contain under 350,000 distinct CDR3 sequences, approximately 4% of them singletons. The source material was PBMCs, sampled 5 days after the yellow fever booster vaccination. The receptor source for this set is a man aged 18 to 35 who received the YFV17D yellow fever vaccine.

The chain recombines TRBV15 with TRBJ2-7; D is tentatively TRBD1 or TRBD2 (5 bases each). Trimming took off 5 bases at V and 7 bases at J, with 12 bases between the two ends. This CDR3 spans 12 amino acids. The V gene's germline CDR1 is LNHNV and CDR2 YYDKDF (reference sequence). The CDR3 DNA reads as TGTGCCACCAGCGACCAGGGACCGGAGCAGTACGTC. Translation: CATSDQGPEQYV.

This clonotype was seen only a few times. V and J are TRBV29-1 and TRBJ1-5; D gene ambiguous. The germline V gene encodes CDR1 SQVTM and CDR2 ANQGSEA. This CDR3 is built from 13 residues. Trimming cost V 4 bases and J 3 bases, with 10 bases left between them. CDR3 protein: CSVAAKHNQPQHF. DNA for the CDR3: TGCAGCGTTGCGGCGAAGCACAATCAGCCCCAGCATTTT.

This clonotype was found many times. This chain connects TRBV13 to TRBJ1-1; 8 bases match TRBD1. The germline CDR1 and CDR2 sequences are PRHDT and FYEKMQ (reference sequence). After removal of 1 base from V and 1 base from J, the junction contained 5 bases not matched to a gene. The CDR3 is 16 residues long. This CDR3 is CASSLVRTGRNTEAFF. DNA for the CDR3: TGTGCCAGCAGCTTAGTCCGGACAGGGAGGAACACTGAAGCTTTCTTT.

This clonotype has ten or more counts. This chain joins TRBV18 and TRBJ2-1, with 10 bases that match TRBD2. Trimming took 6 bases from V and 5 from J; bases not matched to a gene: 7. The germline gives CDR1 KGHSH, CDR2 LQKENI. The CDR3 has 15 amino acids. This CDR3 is CASSLGLAENNEQFF. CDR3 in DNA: TGTGCCAGCTCCCTAGGACTAGCGGAGAACAATGAGCAGTTCTTC.

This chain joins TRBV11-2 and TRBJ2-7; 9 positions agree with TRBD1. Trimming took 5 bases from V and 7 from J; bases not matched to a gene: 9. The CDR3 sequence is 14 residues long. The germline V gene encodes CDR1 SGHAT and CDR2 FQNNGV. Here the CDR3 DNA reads TGTGCCAGCAGCGCCGGGACAGGGACGCGGGAGCAGTACTTC. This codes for CASSAGTGTREQYF.

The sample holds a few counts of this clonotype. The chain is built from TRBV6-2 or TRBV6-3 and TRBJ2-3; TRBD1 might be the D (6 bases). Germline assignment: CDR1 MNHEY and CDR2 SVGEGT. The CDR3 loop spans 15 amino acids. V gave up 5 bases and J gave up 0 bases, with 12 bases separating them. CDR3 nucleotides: TGTGCCAGCAGTCCTCCGGGACACAGCACAGATACGCAGTATTTT. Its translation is CASSPPGHSTDTQYF.

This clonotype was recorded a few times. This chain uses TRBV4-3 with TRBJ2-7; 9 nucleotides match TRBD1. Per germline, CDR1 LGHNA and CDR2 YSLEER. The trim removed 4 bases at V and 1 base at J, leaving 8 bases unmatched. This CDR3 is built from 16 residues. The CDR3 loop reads CASSPGTGPPSYEQYF. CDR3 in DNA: TGCGCCAGCAGCCCCGGGACAGGGCCGCCGTCCTACGAGCAGTACTTC.

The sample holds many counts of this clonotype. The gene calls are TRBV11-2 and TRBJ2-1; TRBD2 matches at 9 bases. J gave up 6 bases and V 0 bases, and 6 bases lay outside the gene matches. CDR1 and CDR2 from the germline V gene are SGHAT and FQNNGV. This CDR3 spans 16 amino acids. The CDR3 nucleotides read TGTGCCAGCAGCTTAGATCTTTGGCGGGGGGGCAATGAGCAGTTCTTC. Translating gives CASSLDLWRGGNEQFF.

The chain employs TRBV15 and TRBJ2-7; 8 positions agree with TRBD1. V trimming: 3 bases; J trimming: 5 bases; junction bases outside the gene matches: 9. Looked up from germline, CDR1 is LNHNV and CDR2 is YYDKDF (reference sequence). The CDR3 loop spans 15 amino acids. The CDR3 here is CATSRRGTGMDEQYF. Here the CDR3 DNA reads TGTGCCACCAGCAGGCGAGGGACAGGAATGGACGAGCAGTACTTC.

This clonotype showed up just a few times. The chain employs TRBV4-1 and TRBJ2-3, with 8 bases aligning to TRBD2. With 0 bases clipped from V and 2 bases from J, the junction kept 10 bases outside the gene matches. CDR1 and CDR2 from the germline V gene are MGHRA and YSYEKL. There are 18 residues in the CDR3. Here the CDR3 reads CASSQELVGGAITDTQYF. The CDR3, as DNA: TGCGCCAGCAGCCAAGAATTGGTCGGGGGGGCGATCACAGATACGCAGTATTTT.

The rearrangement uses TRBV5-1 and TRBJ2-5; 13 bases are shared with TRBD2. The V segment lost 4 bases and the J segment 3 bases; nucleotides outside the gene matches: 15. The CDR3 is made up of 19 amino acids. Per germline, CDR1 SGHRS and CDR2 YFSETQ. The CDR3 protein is CASSPGRTSGGWLEETQYF. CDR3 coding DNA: TGCGCCAGCAGCCCCGGCCGGACTAGCGGGGGTTGGTTGGAAGAGACCCAGTACTTC.

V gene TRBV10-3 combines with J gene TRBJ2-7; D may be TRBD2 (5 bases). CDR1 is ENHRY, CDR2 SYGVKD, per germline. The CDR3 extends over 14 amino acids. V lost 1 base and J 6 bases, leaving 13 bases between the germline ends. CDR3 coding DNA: TGTGCCATCAGTGAGTACGTGGGGAGTTCCGAGCAGTACGTC. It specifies CAISEYVGSSEQYV.